This TCR beta chain was obtained from a study of naive and memory T cell subsets. An oligonucleotide containing a UMI was ligated to the 3' end of TCR cDNA. Adult healthy volunteers gave 2.5 ml peripheral blood for whole-blood RNA. Four PCR rounds used nested alpha and beta constant region primers plus the SP2 primer. Reverse transcription of blood and skin TCR RNA was primed at alpha and beta constant regions. One entry per CDR3 protein, called by TCRdb with MiXCR from the 5' RACE reads. The data hold tens of thousands of distinct CDR3 sequences, with 6.5% to 9% observed a single time. This clonotype was found many times. The source of this sequence is a female donor in good health.

The CDR3 loop reads CSAPSPLLNTEAFF. The CDR3 DNA follows: TGCAGTGCCCCTTCTCCCCTATTGAACACTGAAGCTTTCTTT. The chain recombines TRBV20-1 with TRBJ1-1; D uncertain. The CDR3 is 14 amino acids. Germline values: CDR1 DFQATT, CDR2 SNEGSKA (reference sequence). V was pared by 6 bases and J by 0 bases, with 14 bases between.